This TCR beta chain was recovered during a study of cytomegalovirus exposure and HLA in healthy donors. The V end lost 2 bases, the J end lost 1 base, and 20 bases lay between the germline ends. The CDR3 length is 18 residues. Germline loops: CDR1 LGHNA, CDR2 YNFKEQ. General study points: Most CMV-associated TCR beta chains were later found to appear HLA-restricted.

It was with 60 Vbeta and 13 Jbeta primers that the PCR ran. The method was immunoSEQ multiplex PCR; TCRdb's version includes in-frame clones alone and lacks a portion of them. The top ten hold roughly 3.1% of the sample, which has over 100,000 clones, 78% seen once. On this clone itself: No antigen is known for it.

The sample was PBMCs. The J gene is TRBJ2-5, the V gene TRBV4-2, with D perhaps matching TRBD1 (5 bases). This TCR derives from a woman in her 30s in good health and CMV-seropositive. The CDR3 bases are TGTGCCAGCAGCCAATATACTCCTCACCCAGGGTCCCAAGAGACCCAGTACTTC. Its protein is CASSQYTPHPGSQETQYF.